This T cell receptor beta chain was sequenced for a study of T cells after somatic rescue of genetic block. The assay was immunoSEQ multiplex PCR, and TCRdb's table has in-frame clones only and misses some. Of more than 65,000 clones listed, roughly 93% were seen once; the top ten hold roughly 2.8%. Sequenced sample: peripheral blood mononuclear cells (PBMCs). The sequence was collected from a man aged 25-40 years.

The CDR3 DNA reads as TGTGCCAGCAGCTTTTTGGGCGGAGGCTCCTACGAGCAGTACTTC. It is translated as CASSFLGGGSYEQYF. The V call is TRBV5-4, the J call TRBJ2-7; perhaps TRBD2 as D (5 bases). The CDR3 loop spans 15 amino acids. With 2 bases removed from V and 0 bases from J, the gap between germline ends came to 12 bases. Germline CDR1 reads SGHNT; CDR2 reads YYREEE (reference sequence).